This T cell receptor beta chain was recovered during a study of OX40 agonist ivuxolimab in advanced cancers. Overall study context: Participants, 82.7% male, averaged roughly 60 years of age, ranging from about 23 to 80. Three patients showed partial responses: one hepatocellular carcinoma and two cutaneous melanoma cases. Prior checkpoint blockade (anti-PD-1, anti-PD-L1 or anti-CTLA-4) was permitted; approximately 44% had it. Study-wide findings and caveats: Low normalized T-cell clonal expansion was also seen in some nonresponders.

On this clone: Its antigen remains unknown.

The CDR3 has 18 amino acids. The germline V gene encodes CDR1 MDHEN and CDR2 SYDVKM. With V trimmed by 2 bases and J by 6 bases, 12 bases remained unmatched. Assay used: immunoSEQ multiplex PCR; TCRdb lists only in-frame clones, some missing. The table lists around 40,000 clones, approximately 86% of them singletons. The gene calls are TRBV28 and TRBJ1-5; TRBD1 agrees at 11 bases. The clonotype comes from an adult with an advanced solid tumor such as melanoma, head and neck, liver or kidney cancer. The sample here was CD4+ or CD8+ T cells sorted from blood, taken in a trial of the OX40 agonist ivuxolimab. CDR3 in DNA: TGTGCCAGCAGTTTAGGGACAGGGGGGTGGGTGTTTGGTCAGCCCCAGCATTTT. Protein product: CASSLGTGGWVFGQPQHF.